This entry concerns a single T cell receptor beta chain. The antigen is undetermined. The sample belongs to a study of T-cell reconstitution after alpha-beta-depleted transplantation in children. Study conclusions and caveats: Several hundred expanded graft clones reportedly were the source of alpha-beta T cells about two months after transplant. Surviving thymic progenitors and recipient T cells were the source of high TCRbeta diversity at day 60 in some patients. T-cell counts and diversity at one year following transplant were attributed mainly to newly produced T cells.

For TCRbeta, the library was prepared with unique molecular identifiers. TCRdb reprocessed the PCR reads via MiXCR and lists one record per CDR3 protein. The repertoire has 600,000 to 700,000 distinct CDR3 sequences, around 13% of them found once; the top ten carry around 0.8%. Between the trimmed V and J ends, which lost 8 bases and 8 bases, there was a span of 22 bases. The CDR3 is made up of 15 amino acids. Germline assignment: CDR1 LGHNA and CDR2 YNFKEQ. The sequence came from a girl aged 2-9 years with congenital amegakaryocytic thrombocytopenia, due to receive a stem cell transplant. Specimen: PBMCs, collected before TCRalphabeta/CD19-depleted stem cell transplant. This chain links TRBV4-2 with TRBJ2-1; perhaps TRBD2 as D (7 bases). The CDR3 here is CASRRRGGLGDEQFF. CDR3 DNA sequence: TGTGCCAGCCGCCGCCGCGGGGGCCTTGGGGATGAGCAGTTCTTC.